Each of the 18 T cell receptor beta chains below was sequenced from the same sample in a study of cytomegalovirus exposure and HLA in healthy donors. A multiplex PCR was run with 60 Vbeta primers and 13 Jbeta primers. Profiling relied on immunoSEQ multiplex PCR, and the TCRdb table lists in-frame clones only, not all of them. The sample shows fewer than 150,000 clones, about 75% of them seen only once. The sequenced sample was PBMCs. All receptors derive from a woman between 25 and 40 years old in good health and CMV-seronegative.

This clone was seen more than once but under ten times. The chain recombines TRBV4-1 with TRBJ2-3; 7 positions match TRBD2. The CDR3 sequence is 16 residues long. Trimming at V came to 5 bases and at J to 3 bases, leaving 11 bases not matched to a gene. Germline CDR1 and CDR2: MGHRA and YSYEKL. The CDR3 region has the DNA TGCGCCAGCAGCACCCGCCCGCGGGAGATAACAGATACGCAGTATTTT. Protein sequence: CASSTRPREITDTQYF.

V is TRBV6-4 and J is TRBJ1-2; D call uncertain. V was clipped by 0 bases and J by 6 bases, with 8 bases between them. Germline V gene lookup returns CDR1 MRHNA and CDR2 SNTAGT. The CDR3 consists of 13 residues. As DNA, the CDR3 is TGTGCCAGCAGTGACTCTCCCTCGGATGGCTACACCTTC. This codes for CASSDSPSDGYTF.

This chain connects TRBV2 to TRBJ2-7; 7 bases match TRBD2. Germline V CDR1 and CDR2: SNHLY, FYNNEI. CDR3 length: 16 amino acids. V lost 2 bases and J lost 3; bases outside the gene matches: 10. The chain's CDR3 is CASSETPPGLIYEQYV. CDR3 bases: TGTGCCAGCAGTGAAACCCCCCCGGGACTAATCTACGAGCAGTACGTC.

In its sample, this clone was seen once. A far larger clone differs by one base, so this is likely a read error. The same CDR3 is also encoded by other DNA sequences in this sample. The chain recombines TRBV5-4 with TRBJ1-3; D may be TRBD1 (6 bases). Germline lookup yields CDR1 SGHNT and CDR2 YYREEE (reference sequence). The CDR3 has 14 residues. V was shortened by 0 bases and J by 5 bases, with 9 bases between the two germline ends. The CDR3 protein is CASSLGQGRNTIYF. CDR3 coding DNA: TGTGCCAGCAGCTTGGGGCAGGGGAGAAACACCATATATTTT.

Only one count was recorded for this clone. The chain's CDR3 is CAISEQGVEEKLFF. The CDR3 DNA reads as TGTGCCATCAGTGAGCAGGGTGTGGAGGAAAAACTGTTTTTT. The rearrangement links TRBV10-3 to TRBJ1-4; TRBD1 is a possible D gene (5 bases). Trimming stripped 2 bases from V and 8 bases from J, with 12 bases between. CDR1 is ENHRY, CDR2 SYGVKD, per germline. CDR3 size: 14 residues.

V usage is TRBV11-3 and J usage is TRBJ2-2, with 7 bases lining up with TRBD1. There are 14 residues in the CDR3. V lost 8 bases to trimming and J lost 2 bases; unmatched junction nucleotides: 5. Germline V lookup: CDR1 SGHNT, CDR2 YENEEA. The CDR3 DNA sequence: TGTGCCAGCCCGGACAGGATAAACACCGGGGAGCTGTTTTTT. Translating gives CASPDRINTGELFF.

V is TRBV10-3 and J is TRBJ1-5, with D unresolved. Germline CDR1 is ENHRY and CDR2 is SYGVKD. Trimming removed 4 bases from V and 5 bases from J, with 6 bases in between. This CDR3 contains 12 residues. CDR3 loop: CAISGGDQPQHF. DNA of the CDR3: TGTGCCATCAGTGGGGGAGATCAGCCCCAGCATTTT.

The V gene is TRBV7-6, the J gene TRBJ2-1, with a weak D call TRBD1 (6 bases). The CDR3 consists of 17 residues. Per the germline V gene, CDR1 is SGHVS and CDR2 is FNYEAQ. Trimming took 5 bases from V and 9 from J, leaving 26 bases between them. The CDR3 nucleotides read TGTGCCAGCAGCCTAATAACAGGGTCTCCTCGAATCGGTGAGCAGTTCTTC. Encoded protein: CASSLITGSPRIGEQFF.

The chain couples TRBV28 to TRBJ1-2, with TRBD1 as a possible D gene (5 bases). V was clipped by 7 bases and J by 1 base, with 13 bases between them. The germline gives CDR1 MDHEN, CDR2 SYDVKM. The length of the CDR3 is 14 residues. The CDR3 DNA is TGTGCCAGCAACGTCCCAGGGATTAACTATGGCTACACCTTC. It codes for CASNVPGINYGYTF.

The chain employs TRBV6-1 and TRBJ2-7; the D gene is possibly TRBD1 (6 bases). V lost 4 bases, J lost 3 bases, and 13 bases lay in between. This CDR3 has 14 residues. Germline V gene sequence: CDR1 MNHNS, CDR2 SASEGT. Here the CDR3 reads CASSASRGLYEQYV. CDR3 nucleotides: TGTGCCAGCAGTGCTAGCAGGGGCCTCTACGAGCAGTACGTC.

The V and J genes are TRBV27 and TRBJ1-6, with a weak D call TRBD1 (6 bases). Germline V gene lookup returns CDR1 MNHEY and CDR2 SMNVEV (reference sequence). The CDR3 is 15 residues long. V gave up 2 bases and J gave up 13 bases, with 18 bases separating them. In DNA form, the CDR3 reads TGTGCCAGCAGTTTAGGACCCCTGACAGGCCTGCCCCTCCACTTT. Its translation: CASSLGPLTGLPLHF.

The chain combines TRBV5-1 with TRBJ2-1; D is undetermined. Germline assignment: CDR1 SGHRS and CDR2 YFSETQ. CDR3 length: 15 amino acids. The V and J ends lost 4 bases and 12 bases respectively, with 23 bases between them. CDR3 nucleotide sequence: TGCGCCAGCAGCCCCTCCCGGCCGTCCAATGAGCGGCAGTTCTTC. Translated, it gives CASSPSRPSNERQFF. The full variable domain, its missing parts supplied by reference TRBV5-1 and TRBJ2-1, is KAGVTQTPRYLIKTRGQQVTLSCSPISGHRSVSWYQQTPGQGLQFLFEYFSETQRNKGNFPGRFSGRQFSNSRSEMNVSTLELGDSALYLCASSPSRPSNERQFFGPGTRLTVL.

The chain combines TRBV5-6 with TRBJ1-6; weak D call: TRBD1 (5 bases). The CDR3 loop spans 13 amino acids. V was shortened by 5 bases and J by 9 bases, with 12 bases between the two germline ends. Germline V gives CDR1 SGHDT, CDR2 YYEEEE. CDR3 DNA sequence: TGTGCCAGCAGTATGACAGACTTTTCACCCCTCCACTTT. Protein: CASSMTDFSPLHF.

This sequence joins TRBV11-3 and TRBJ2-1; D is perhaps TRBD2 (6 bases). V was cut by 0 bases and J by 10 bases, with 10 bases left in between. Germline V gives CDR1 SGHNT, CDR2 YENEEA. The CDR3 consists of 13 residues. In DNA, the CDR3 is TGTGCCAGCAGCTTAGATATTCTAGCGGAGCAGTTCTTC. It specifies CASSLDILAEQFF.

The chain employs TRBV18 and TRBJ2-3; 7 bases match TRBD2. Germline values: CDR1 KGHSH, CDR2 LQKENI. This CDR3 contains 24 residues. V was clipped by 0 bases and J by 0 bases; unmatched bases: 27. CDR3 sequence reads: CASSPPDVDTPGRRLAQSTDTQYF. CDR3 coding DNA: TGTGCCAGCTCACCACCAGACGTAGACACCCCCGGTAGGCGACTAGCTCAGAGCACAGATACGCAGTATTTT. The full variable domain, completed using reference TRBV18 and TRBJ2-3, is NAGVMQNPRHLVRRRGQEARLRCSPMKGHSHVYWYRQLPEEGLKFMVYLQKENIIDESGMPKERFSAEFPKEGPSILRIQQVVRGDSAAYFCASSPPDVDTPGRRLAQSTDTQYFGPGTRLTVL.

As DNA, the CDR3 is TGCGCCAGCAGCGTGGAGACAGGGGGCTTAACAGATACGCAGTATTTT. It translates to CASSVETGGLTDTQYF. This chain connects TRBV5-1 to TRBJ2-3; 10 positions match TRBD1. CDR1 SGHRS and CDR2 YFSETQ come from the germline V gene. The CDR3 spans 16 residues. V was pared by 4 bases and J by 3 bases, with 8 bases of the junction left unmatched.

This clone has more than one count but fewer than ten. This chain joins TRBV4-1 and TRBJ1-1; 9 nucleotides align to TRBD1. The germline gives CDR1 MGHRA, CDR2 YSYEKL. After removal of 3 bases from V and 0 bases from J, the junction contained 5 bases not matched to a gene. The CDR3 covers 16 residues. The CDR3 sequence is CASSHPRDRVNTEAFF. CDR3 DNA sequence: TGCGCCAGCAGCCATCCACGGGACAGGGTGAACACTGAAGCTTTCTTT.

This clone was recorded a few times. This sequence joins TRBV28 and TRBJ2-7; 11 bases align to TRBD2. Germline CDR1 MDHEN, CDR2 SYDVKM. The CDR3 extends over 17 amino acids. V was pared by 4 bases and J by 2 bases, with 10 bases of the junction left unmatched. In DNA form, the CDR3 reads TGTGCCAGCAGTTCGGTCAAAACTAGCGGGGGAGCCTACGAGCAGTACTTC. This sequence encodes CASSSVKTSGGAYEQYF.